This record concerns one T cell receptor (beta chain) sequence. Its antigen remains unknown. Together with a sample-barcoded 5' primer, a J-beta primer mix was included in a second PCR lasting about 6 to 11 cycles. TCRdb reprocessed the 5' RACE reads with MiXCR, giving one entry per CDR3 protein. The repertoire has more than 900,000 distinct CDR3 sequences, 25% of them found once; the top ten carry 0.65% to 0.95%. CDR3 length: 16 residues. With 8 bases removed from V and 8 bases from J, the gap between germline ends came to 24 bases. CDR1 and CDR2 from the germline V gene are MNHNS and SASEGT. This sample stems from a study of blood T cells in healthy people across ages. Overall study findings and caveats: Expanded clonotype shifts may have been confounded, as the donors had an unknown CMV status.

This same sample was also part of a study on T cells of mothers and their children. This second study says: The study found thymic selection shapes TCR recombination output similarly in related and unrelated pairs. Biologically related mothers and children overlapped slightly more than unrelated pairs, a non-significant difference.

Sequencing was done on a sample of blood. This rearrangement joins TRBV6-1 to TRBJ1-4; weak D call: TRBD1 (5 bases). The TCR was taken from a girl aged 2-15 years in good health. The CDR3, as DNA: TGTGCCAGCGGCCGACGAGCGGACGGGCGGGGGGAAAAACTGTTTTTT. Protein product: CASGRRADGRGEKLFF.